This T cell receptor beta chain derives from a study of brain T cells in children with intractable seizures. Study-level results: Viral specificity was inferred only from CDR3 similarity; HCMV serostatus was unknown.

Noted time point: blood from clinic visit 5 months post-surgery; TSC patient then seizure free. Sequencing was limited to surgery cases with top T cell transcript signatures in brain tissue. Patients received at least one anti-epileptic drug before surgery. Sequencing used immunoSEQ multiplex PCR; TCRdb keeps in-frame clones, though not all of them. This sample has 300,000 to 400,000 clones, with 85% to 95% found just once. The CDR3 is 15 residues long. CDR1 and CDR2 (germline): SGHRS, YFSETQ. V gave up 2 bases and J gave up 6 bases; unmatched junction bases: 8. Notes on this clone: Antigen specificity is unknown.

The sequence was obtained from a boy under two years old with tuberous sclerosis and intractable seizures. The rearrangement joins TRBV5-1 to TRBJ2-7, with 10 bases aligning to TRBD2. The specimen was peripheral blood, collected roughly 5 months after surgery. CDR3 amino acids: CASSFASGSLGEQYF. CDR3 DNA: TGCGCCAGCAGCTTCGCTAGCGGGAGTTTGGGCGAGCAGTACTTC.